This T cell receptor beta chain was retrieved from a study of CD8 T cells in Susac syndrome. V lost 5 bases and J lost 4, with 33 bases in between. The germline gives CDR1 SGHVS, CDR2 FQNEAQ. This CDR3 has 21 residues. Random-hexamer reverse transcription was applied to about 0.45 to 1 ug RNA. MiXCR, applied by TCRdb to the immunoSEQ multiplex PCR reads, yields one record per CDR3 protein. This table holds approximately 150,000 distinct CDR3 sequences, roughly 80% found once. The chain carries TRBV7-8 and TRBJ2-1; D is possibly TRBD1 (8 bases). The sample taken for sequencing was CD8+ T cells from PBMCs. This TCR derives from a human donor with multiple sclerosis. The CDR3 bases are TGTGCCAGCAGCCTCGGAACGGACAGGGAGGGAGCCCAGGTCAAATACAATGAGCAGTTCTTC. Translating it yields CASSLGTDREGAQVKYNEQFF.